This TCR beta chain was recorded in a study of T-cell memory formation after mild COVID-19. The J segment lost 4 bases and the V segment lost 5 bases, leaving 9 bases of the junction unmatched. The CDR3 sequence is 17 residues long. Looked up from germline, CDR1 is SGHTA and CDR2 is FQGNSA. Notes on this clonotype: Its antigen is unknown.

A single record per CDR3 protein comes from TCRdb applying MiXCR to the 5' RACE reads. The data show some 450,000 distinct CDR3 sequences, 20% seen once. Whole-study results and caveats: Clones shrinking from day 15 to 85 showed even CD4/CD8 mixes; later expanders tilted CD4+.

The material sequenced was PBMCs or a T cell subset sorted from them (not recorded which). The TCR sequence derives from an adult woman who had mild COVID-19 (a few samples of this study predate the infection). Cell type and time point are not known. This chain joins TRBV7-2 and TRBJ2-6, with 9 bases that match TRBD1. CDR3 nucleotides: TGTGCCAGCAGCCCTGGACAGGGGTTTACCGGGGCCAACGTCCTGACTTTC. This sequence encodes CASSPGQGFTGANVLTF. Combining the CDR3 with reference TRBV7-2 and TRBJ2-6 gives the whole variable domain GAGVSQSPSNKVTEKGKDVELRCDPISGHTALYWYRQSLGQGLEFLIYFQGNSAPDKSGLPSDRFSAERTGGSVSTLTIQRTQQEDSAVYLCASSPGQGFTGANVLTFGAGSRLTVL.